The following is a T cell receptor beta chain sequence with its context. The source of the sample is a study of blood T cell repertoires in COVID-19. CDR3 length: 15 amino acids. Trimming cost V 1 base and J 0 bases, with 7 bases left between them. The germline V gene encodes CDR1 LNHNV and CDR2 YYDKDF (reference sequence). Original analysis: Reference gene primer amplification gave estimated nucleated cell counts. Libraries were prepared by immunoSEQ multiplex PCR; TCRdb keeps only in-frame clonotypes and omits some of them. D and trimming were read from the DNA, whereas the V and J calls and clone size are those reported in that table. The sample lists 200,000 to 250,000 clones, 82% occurring once.

The TCR comes from a woman of 80 years or more with acute or convalescent COVID-19. The sample taken for sequencing was peripheral blood. The rearrangement uses TRBV15 and TRBJ1-5; TRBD1 might be the D (5 bases). CDR3 DNA: TGTGCCACCAGCAGAGGGGGGGTTAGCAATCAGCCCCAGCATTTT. This translates into CATSRGGVSNQPQHF.